The T cell receptor beta chain described here comes from a study of long-term antiretroviral therapy in people with HIV. Findings of the study overall: Increased diversity was seen after ART, yet it remained lower than in transplant donor controls.

Version v3.0 of the immunoSEQ assay was performed at survey level. Profiled with immunoSEQ multiplex PCR; TCRdb holds only in-frame clones, not every one. The repertoire consists of 30,000 to 35,000 clones, with 83% occurring once and the leading ten covering roughly 8.6%. The CDR3 runs 15 residues. V lost 5 bases and J 1 base, leaving 11 bases between the germline ends. Germline V gene sequence: CDR1 SGHAT, CDR2 FQNNGV. There are a few counts of this clone. Antigen: not known. This sequence originates from a young man with HIV. The rearrangement uses TRBV11-2 and TRBJ2-2; D is possibly TRBD1 (6 bases). This sample comprised unsorted PBMCs, obtained 0.4 years before starting antiretroviral therapy. The chain's CDR3 is CASSPPTGNTGELFF. The CDR3 DNA is TGTGCCAGCAGCCCCCCGACAGGGAACACCGGGGAGCTGTTTTTT.